One TCR beta chain is described in this entry. The sample is drawn from a study of blood T cells in healthy people across ages. The use of a sample-barcoded 5' primer and a J-beta primer mix characterized a second PCR of 7 to 11 cycles. Via MiXCR, TCRdb re-called the 5' RACE reads, giving one row per CDR3 protein. The data contain hundreds of thousands of distinct CDR3 sequences, more than 25% of them seen just once; the ten biggest clones take up under 3%. Germline lookup yields CDR1 SNHLY and CDR2 FYNNEI. V lost 3 bases, J lost 6 bases, and 12 bases lay in between. The CDR3 sequence is 14 residues long. These records were also assigned to another study, of T cells of mothers and their children. Per that study: For unrelated pairs as for related ones, thymic selection shapes TCR recombination output similarly.

The gene calls are TRBV2 and TRBJ2-1; TRBD2 might be the D (6 bases). This TCR derives from a boy younger than 18 in good health. The sequenced material came from blood. The CDR3 region is CASSEGEAPNEQFF. The CDR3 nucleotides are TGTGCCAGCAGTGAGGGGGAGGCCCCCAATGAGCAGTTCTTC.